Listed below are T cell receptor beta chains from one sample, sequenced in a study of beta chain features in type 1 diabetes. Repertoires were generated with immunoSEQ multiplex PCR, while TCRdb's copy carries only in-frame clones and drops some. The sample carries more than 250,000 clones, 15% recorded once. Material: naive CD4+ T cells from blood. These receptors were collected from a man younger than 35 with type 1 diabetes. The CDR3 runs from the conserved cysteine through the conserved F or W. Each record gives: clone size, J gene, V gene, D gene, CDR3 protein, CDR3 DNA. A D gene is named only where the DNA matches it firmly. For some rows the clone size is stated as once, few or many, or as a class when expanded; others skip it.

size: few
J: TRBJ1-1
V: TRBV10-3
D: TRBD1
CDR3: CAISESTGGIAFF
DNA: TGTGCCATCAGTGAGTCGACAGGGGGCATTGCTTTCTTT

size: few
J: TRBJ1-3
V: TRBV7-9
D: NA
CDR3: CASSLRGNTIYF
DNA: TGTGCCAGCAGCCTGAGAGGAAACACCATATATTTT

size: few
J: TRBJ2-1
V: TRBV19
D: NA
CDR3: CASSTVVGGRNEQFF
DNA: TGTGCCAGTAGCACAGTCGTGGGGGGGCGGAATGAGCAGTTCTTC

size: few
J: TRBJ1-6
V: TRBV14
D: TRBD1
CDR3: CASSQDPQGDSPLHF
DNA: TGTGCCAGCAGCCAAGATCCCCAGGGGGATTCACCCCTCCACTTT

size: NA
J: TRBJ1-4
V: TRBV7-9
D: TRBD1
CDR3: CASSATGGLNEKLFF
DNA: TGTGCCAGCAGCGCCACAGGGGGCTTGAATGAAAAACTGTTTTTT

size: few
J: TRBJ2-7
V: TRBV7-2
D: TRBD1
CDR3: CASSTRQGLASEQYF
DNA: TGTGCCAGCAGCACAAGACAGGGTCTCGCCTCCGAGCAGTACTTC

size: few
J: TRBJ2-7
V: TRBV6-6
D: TRBD1
CDR3: CASRPGQGKMGEQYF
DNA: TGTGCCAGCAGGCCGGGACAGGGGAAAATGGGCGAGCAGTACTTC

size: NA
J: TRBJ2-3
V: TRBV5-4
D: NA
CDR3: CASSLDRPTDTQYF
DNA: TGTGCCAGCAGCTTGGACAGACCCACAGATACGCAGTATTTT

size: few
J: TRBJ1-1
V: TRBV29-1
D: NA
CDR3: CSVPTQGQTEAFF
DNA: TGCAGCGTTCCAACGCAGGGACAAACTGAAGCTTTCTTT

size: NA
J: TRBJ2-5
V: TRBV10-3
D: NA
CDR3: CAISDPGETQYF
DNA: TGTGCCATCAGTGACCCAGGAGAGACCCAGTACTTC

size: NA
J: TRBJ1-1
V: TRBV5-1
D: NA
CDR3: CASSLWTDSNTEAFF
DNA: TGCGCCAGCAGCTTGTGGACCGACAGTAACACTGAAGCTTTCTTT

size: few
J: TRBJ2-2
V: TRBV11-2
D: NA
CDR3: CASSPQGSRELFF
DNA: TGTGCCAGCAGCCCCCAGGGCAGCAGGGAGCTGTTTTTT

size: few
J: TRBJ2-3
V: TRBV4-1
D: NA
CDR3: CASSQVVNRGTDTQYF
DNA: TGCGCCAGCAGCCAAGTAGTAAACAGGGGCACAGATACGCAGTATTTT

size: NA
J: TRBJ1-2
V: TRBV6-5
D: NA
CDR3: CASSVDRNYGYTF
DNA: TGTGCCAGCAGTGTGGACAGAAACTATGGCTACACCTTC

size: few
J: TRBJ2-7
V: TRBV2
D: TRBD1
CDR3: CAGRDSRGEQYF
DNA: TGTGCCGGACGGGACAGTCGGGGCGAGCAGTACTTC

size: few
J: TRBJ2-7
V: TRBV6-6
D: TRBD2
CDR3: CASSTGLAGDPLEQYF
DNA: TGTGCCAGCAGTACCGGACTAGCGGGGGACCCCCTTGAGCAGTACTTC

size: few
J: TRBJ2-1
V: TRBV19
D: NA
CDR3: CASTLAFTSYNEQFF
DNA: TGTGCCAGTACGTTAGCGTTCACCTCCTACAATGAGCAGTTCTTC

size: NA
J: TRBJ2-7
V: TRBV4-1
D: TRBD2
CDR3: CASSQEALAGGPYEQYF
DNA: TGCGCCAGCAGCCAAGAGGCACTAGCGGGAGGGCCCTACGAGCAGTACTTC

size: few
J: TRBJ1-1
V: TRBV30
D: NA
CDR3: CAWSVLRDTEAFF
DNA: TGTGCCTGGAGTGTCCTGAGGGACACTGAAGCTTTCTTT

size: NA
J: TRBJ1-2
V: TRBV27
D: NA
CDR3: CASSLDREYGYTF
DNA: TGTGCCAGCAGCCTGGACAGAGAGTATGGCTACACCTTC

size: few
J: TRBJ2-1
V: TRBV29-1
D: TRBD2
CDR3: CSVTPGLTSRRGGRANEQFF
DNA: TGCAGCGTGACCCCGGGACTCACGTCCAGAAGGGGCGGGAGGGCCAATGAGCAGTTCTTC

size: NA
J: TRBJ2-3
V: TRBV25-1
D: NA
CDR3: CASRGQGADTQYF
DNA: TGTGCCAGCAGAGGCCAGGGTGCAGATACGCAGTATTTT